What follows are 30 T cell receptor beta chains derived from one specimen sequenced in a study of T cell repertoires in cytomegalovirus infection. TCRdb itself ran the reads through MiXCR, one entry per CDR3 protein. The table lists roughly 280,000 distinct CDR3 sequences, roughly an eighth of them singletons. The sequenced material came from PBMCs. The receptors here all came from a human donor in good health (CMV status not recorded). Some clones in this sample may be carry-over from other donors' samples.

This clonotype showed up many times. The CDR3 sequence is CASTANRGHNYGYTF. DNA of the CDR3: TGTGCCAGCACCGCTAACAGGGGCCATAACTATGGCTACACCTTC. The chain links TRBV28 to TRBJ1-2; 7 nucleotides match TRBD1. Germline loops: CDR1 MDHEN, CDR2 SYDVKM. The CDR3 runs to 15 residues. The trim removed 7 bases at V and 1 base at J, leaving 9 bases unmatched.

This clonotype was counted at least ten times. This chain uses TRBV7-6 with TRBJ2-3, with D uncertain. The CDR3 length is 16 residues. Between the trimmed V and J ends, which lost 5 bases and 0 bases, there was a span of 15 bases. CDR1 and CDR2 (germline): SGHVS, FNYEAQ. The CDR3 here is CASSPISSSSTDTQYF. The DNA of the CDR3 is TGTGCCAGCAGCCCAATAAGTTCCTCTAGCACAGATACGCAGTATTTT.

The chain recombines TRBV5-1 with TRBJ2-5; a weak D match, TRBD2 (6 bases). V was cut by 0 bases and J by 5 bases, with 11 bases left in between. The germline gives CDR1 SGHRS, CDR2 YFSETQ. This CDR3 spans 14 amino acids. CDR3 nucleotides: TGCGCCAGCAGCTTGGGACTAGAGCAGGAGACCCAGTACTTC. This translates into CASSLGLEQETQYF.

This chain connects TRBV10-3 to TRBJ2-1, with TRBD1 as a possible D gene (6 bases). Germline CDR1 reads ENHRY; CDR2 reads SYGVKD. This CDR3 is 15 amino acids long. V was cut by 4 bases and J by 5 bases, with 15 bases left in between. The CDR3 loop is CAISGTGTGNNEQFF. CDR3 nucleotides: TGTGCCATCAGTGGCACGGGAACAGGGAACAATGAGCAGTTCTTC.

This clonotype was observed many times. The rearrangement links TRBV19 to TRBJ2-3; D is perhaps TRBD1 or TRBD2 (5 bases each). The CDR3 totals 15 residues. V lost 4 bases and J 2 bases, leaving 13 bases between the germline ends. CDR1 and CDR2 (germline): LNHDA, SQIVND (reference sequence). This chain's CDR3 is CASSNSGRDTDTQYF. In DNA, the CDR3 is TGTGCCAGTAGTAACTCAGGGAGAGACACAGATACGCAGTATTTT.

This rearrangement joins TRBV20-1 to TRBJ2-7; possible D gene TRBD2, 5 bases. V gave up 3 bases and J gave up 2 bases, with 20 bases separating them. Germline loops: CDR1 DFQATT, CDR2 SNEGSKA (reference sequence). The CDR3 contains 16 residues. The CDR3 region has the DNA TGCAGTGCTAGCTCTCCCCCATTCGGGGTGGCCTACGAGCAGTACTTC. Amino acids: CSASSPPFGVAYEQYF.

This clonotype showed up many times. The CDR3 nucleotides read TGTGCCAGCAGCCCCGCCGCACCCTACGAGCAGTACTTC. As protein: CASSPAAPYEQYF. This chain uses TRBV7-6 with TRBJ2-7; no clear D. This CDR3 comprises 13 residues. The V gene lost 5 bases and the J gene lost 2 bases, with 10 bases spanning the gap. In germline, CDR1 is SGHVS, CDR2 FNYEAQ.

V usage is TRBV29-1 and J usage is TRBJ1-2, with 7 positions matching TRBD1. The V gene's germline CDR1 is SQVTM and CDR2 ANQGSEA. J lost 4 bases, V lost 6 bases, and 11 bases had no gene match. The CDR3 covers 14 residues. CDR3 coding DNA: TGCAGCGTCCTAGGGACAGCCTCGCTCTATGGCTACACCTTC. This sequence encodes CSVLGTASLYGYTF.

This clonotype occurred many times. This chain uses TRBV5-6 with TRBJ1-5, with unresolved D. V lost 0 bases, J lost 3 bases, and 4 bases lay in between. Germline-derived CDR1 and CDR2 are SGHDT and YYEEEE. CDR3 length: 13 residues. The CDR3 loop reads CASSLVSNQPQHF. The DNA of the CDR3 is TGTGCCAGCAGCTTGGTCTCCAATCAGCCCCAGCATTTT.

The V and J genes are TRBV7-3 and TRBJ2-7; 8 nucleotides line up with TRBD2. The CDR3 length is 15 residues. The V gene's germline CDR1 is SGHTA and CDR2 FQGTGA. With 0 bases clipped from V and 0 bases from J, the junction kept 1 base outside the gene matches. The CDR3 loop is CASSLTRGDSYEQYF. The CDR3 nucleotides read TGTGCCAGCAGCTTAACGCGGGGGGACTCCTACGAGCAGTACTTC.

V is TRBV28 and J is TRBJ2-7; the match to TRBD2 covers 7 bases. Germline CDR1 MDHEN, CDR2 SYDVKM. Trimming took 5 bases from V and 6 from J; bases not matched to a gene: 16. The CDR3 runs to 16 residues. CDR3 protein: CASSPPALAGRGEQYF. The CDR3, as DNA: TGTGCCAGCAGTCCACCAGCCCTAGCTGGGAGGGGCGAGCAGTACTTC.

This chain uses TRBV14 with TRBJ1-4, with D possibly TRBD1 on 5 matching bases. Trimming cost V 0 bases and J 7 bases, with 12 bases left between them. Germline V lookup: CDR1 SGHDN, CDR2 FVKESK. This CDR3 contains 15 residues. CDR3 loop: CASSQDWGSGEKLFF. The CDR3 DNA reads TGTGCCAGCAGCCAAGATTGGGGGAGTGGTGAAAAACTGTTTTTT.

This clonotype turned up a few times. The chain couples TRBV27 to TRBJ1-1; 9 bases map to TRBD1. In germline, CDR1 is MNHEY, CDR2 SMNVEV (reference sequence). Trimming removed 6 bases from V and 6 bases from J; junction bases left unmatched: 11. This CDR3 spans 15 amino acids. Here the CDR3 reads CASSDVQGARAEAFF. The CDR3 nucleotides are TGTGCCAGCAGCGATGTACAGGGGGCGCGGGCTGAAGCTTTCTTT.

This clonotype turned up a few times. The chain employs TRBV20-1 and TRBJ2-2; TRBD2 matches 10 bases. CDR3 size: 16 residues. Germline V gene sequence: CDR1 DFQATT, CDR2 SNEGSKA (reference sequence). Trimming removed 0 bases from V and 4 bases from J; junction bases left unmatched: 5. CDR3 sequence reads: CSAREFRTSGTGELFF. In DNA, the CDR3 is TGCAGTGCTAGAGAATTTAGGACTAGCGGCACCGGGGAGCTGTTTTTT.

V and J are TRBV28 and TRBJ2-5; D is perhaps TRBD2 (6 bases). V lost 8 bases and J 2 bases, leaving 18 bases between the germline ends. This CDR3 comprises 15 residues. Germline lookup yields CDR1 MDHEN and CDR2 SYDVKM. Written as DNA, the CDR3 is TGTGCCAGCCATGCGGGACGGGCTTATCAAGAGACCCAGTACTTC. Translation gives CASHAGRAYQETQYF.

This clonotype has only a few counts. The V call is TRBV3-1, the J call TRBJ1-5, with TRBD1 matching over 7 bases. From germline, CDR1 is LGHDT and CDR2 YNNKEL (reference sequence). The J segment lost 11 bases and the V segment lost 0 bases, leaving 10 bases of the junction unmatched. CDR3 size: 15 residues. This chain's CDR3 is CASSQDAGGSLTQHF. CDR3 in DNA: TGTGCCAGCAGCCAAGACGCAGGGGGGAGCCTGACCCAGCATTTT.

This clonotype came up many times. The gene calls are TRBV7-9 and TRBJ1-5; tentative D call: TRBD1 (5 bases). V lost 5 bases and J lost 5, with 13 bases in between. This CDR3 spans 14 amino acids. The germline V gene encodes CDR1 SEHNR and CDR2 FQNEAQ (reference sequence). The CDR3 sequence: CASSQLGRDQPQHF. CDR3 nucleotide sequence: TGTGCCAGCAGCCAACTGGGACGAGATCAGCCCCAGCATTTT.

In its sample, this clonotype was seen once. The V and J genes are TRBV7-3 and TRBJ2-3; no clear D. The CDR3 length is 14 residues. The germline gives CDR1 SGHTA, CDR2 FQGTGA. The ends were cut back, 5 bases at V and 0 bases at J, with 9 bases in the middle. The CDR3 DNA sequence: TGTGCCAGCAGCCTCCCGTCCAGCACAGATACGCAGTATTTT. Translation: CASSLPSSTDTQYF. The full variable domain, its missing parts supplied by reference TRBV7-3 and TRBJ2-3, is GAGVSQTPSNKVTEKGKYVELRCDPISGHTALYWYRQSLGQGPEFLIYFQGTGAADDSGLPNDRFFAVRPEGSVSTLKIQRTERGDSAVYLCASSLPSSTDTQYFGPGTRLTVL.

The chain combines TRBV2 with TRBJ2-2; possibly TRBD1 or TRBD2 for D (5 bases each). The CDR3 is 15 amino acids. Germline-derived CDR1 and CDR2 are SNHLY and FYNNEI. The ends were cut back, 5 bases at V and 2 bases at J, with 12 bases in the middle. CDR3 in amino acids: CASSITGLNTGELFF. Here the CDR3 DNA reads TGTGCCAGCAGTATTACAGGACTCAACACCGGGGAGCTGTTTTTT.

This clonotype was detected a few times. The chain recombines TRBV5-1 with TRBJ1-2; D is possibly TRBD1 (5 bases). CDR1 is SGHRS, CDR2 YFSETQ, per germline. Trimming cost V 7 bases and J 5 bases, with 9 bases left between them. This CDR3 contains 11 residues. The DNA of the CDR3 is TGCGCCAGCGGCGGGACGTATGGCTACACCTTC. Its protein product is CASGGTYGYTF.

The chain combines TRBV18 with TRBJ2-3; perhaps TRBD2 as D (5 bases). The germline V gene encodes CDR1 KGHSH and CDR2 LQKENI. The CDR3 is 14 amino acids. Trimming removed 3 bases at V and 6 bases at J, with 13 bases between. The CDR3 DNA reads as TGTGCCAGCTCACCGTTGGACTTGGAGGATACGCAGTATTTT. It is translated as CASSPLDLEDTQYF.

This clonotype was picked up many times. CDR3 region: CASSFSGGGNEQFF. For the CDR3, the DNA is TGTGCCAGCAGCTTCTCGGGGGGGGGCAATGAGCAGTTCTTC. V gene TRBV7-2 combines with J gene TRBJ2-1, with 8 positions matching TRBD2. Germline assignment: CDR1 SGHTA and CDR2 FQGNSA. The CDR3 has 14 residues. J lost 6 bases, V lost 3 bases, and 4 bases had no gene match. The full variable domain, with the rest looked up from reference TRBV7-2 and TRBJ2-1, is GAGVSQSPSNKVTEKGKDVELRCDPISGHTALYWYRQSLGQGLEFLIYFQGNSAPDKSGLPSDRFSAERTGGSVSTLTIQRTQQEDSAVYLCASSFSGGGNEQFFGPGTRLTVL.

This clonotype was seen at least ten times. V is TRBV7-2 and J is TRBJ2-1; 12 bases line up with TRBD2. The CDR3 runs to 18 residues. The germline V gene encodes CDR1 SGHTA and CDR2 FQGNSA. Trimming took 0 bases from V and 7 from J; bases not matched to a gene: 10. The CDR3 region has the DNA TGTGCCAGCAGCTTAGCTGTTTCTCTAGCGGGGGGGACGAATGAGCAGTTCTTC. Protein sequence: CASSLAVSLAGGTNEQFF.

In this sample, this clonotype turned up many times. The V gene is TRBV19, the J gene TRBJ1-1, with D perhaps matching TRBD1 (5 bases). Germline-derived CDR1 and CDR2 are LNHDA and SQIVND (reference sequence). V shed 0 bases and J shed 0 bases, with 8 bases lying between them. The CDR3 is 15 amino acids. Here the CDR3 reads CASSIDMGVNTEAFF. As DNA, the CDR3 is TGTGCCAGTAGTATAGACATGGGGGTGAACACTGAAGCTTTCTTT.

This clonotype has ten or more counts. V is TRBV7-9 and J is TRBJ2-5, with D perhaps TRBD2 (6 bases). The CDR3 covers 14 residues. With 5 bases removed from V and 5 bases from J, the gap between germline ends came to 15 bases. The germline CDR1 and CDR2 sequences are SEHNR and FQNEAQ (reference sequence). As DNA, the CDR3 is TGTGCCAGCAGCACCCGGGGGATGGGGGAGACCCAGTACTTC. Encoded protein: CASSTRGMGETQYF.

The gene calls are TRBV6-2 or TRBV6-3 and TRBJ1-1; 8 bases are shared with TRBD1. The ends lost 10 bases at V and 0 bases at J; junction bases unmatched: 7. The CDR3 runs 14 residues. Germline V CDR1 and CDR2: MNHEY, SVGEGT. The CDR3 DNA sequence: TGTGCCACCACGACAGGGGACGTGAACACTGAAGCTTTCTTT. Residues: CATTTGDVNTEAFF.

This chain joins TRBV11-2 and TRBJ2-4; tentative D call: TRBD2 (5 bases). The germline CDR1 and CDR2 sequences are SGHAT and FQNNGV. This CDR3 contains 14 residues. V was clipped by 0 bases and J by 3 bases, with 6 bases between them. CDR3 region: CASSLEGSKNIQYF. CDR3 nucleotides: TGTGCCAGCAGCTTAGAAGGGAGCAAAAACATTCAGTACTTC. The variable domain in full, with the rest retrieved from reference TRBV11-2 and TRBJ2-4, is EAGVAQSPRYKIIEKRQSVAFWCNPISGHATLYWYQQILGQGPKLLIQFQNNGVVDDSQLPKDRFSAERLKGVDSTLKIQPAKLEDSAVYLCASSLEGSKNIQYFGAGTRLSVL.

In its sample, this clonotype was seen many times. The chain carries TRBV19 and TRBJ1-1; unclear D gene. The CDR3 consists of 14 residues. The germline V and J ends were trimmed by 3 bases and 1 base, with 9 bases remaining between them. Germline-derived CDR1 and CDR2 are LNHDA and SQIVND (reference sequence). CDR3 region: CASSMLQPNTEAFF. In nucleotides, the CDR3 is TGTGCCAGTAGTATGCTTCAGCCGAACACTGAAGCTTTCTTT.

There are many counts of this clonotype. The chain carries TRBV28 and TRBJ2-1; unclear D gene. CDR1 is MDHEN and CDR2 is SYDVKM in the germline V gene. Trimming left V 7 bases short and J 0 bases short, with 4 bases between. CDR3 length equals 12 residues. The CDR3 protein is CASKSSYNEQFF. CDR3 bases: TGTGCCAGCAAGAGCTCCTACAATGAGCAGTTCTTC. The variable domain in full, with the rest retrieved from reference TRBV28 and TRBJ2-1, is DVKVTQSSRYLVKRTGEKVFLECVQDMDHENMFWYRQDPGLGLRLIYFSYDVKMKEKGDIPEGYSVSREKKERFSLILESASTNQTSMYLCASKSSYNEQFFGPGTRLTVL.

This chain joins TRBV5-4 and TRBJ2-3, with TRBD2 matching over 10 bases. The CDR3 covers 16 residues. The J segment lost 0 bases and the V segment lost 4 bases, leaving 5 bases of the junction unmatched. CDR1 SGHNT and CDR2 YYREEE come from the germline V gene (reference sequence). The CDR3 is CASSIGLAVSTDTQYF. The DNA for the CDR3 is TGTGCCAGCAGCATCGGACTAGCGGTTAGCACAGATACGCAGTATTTT.